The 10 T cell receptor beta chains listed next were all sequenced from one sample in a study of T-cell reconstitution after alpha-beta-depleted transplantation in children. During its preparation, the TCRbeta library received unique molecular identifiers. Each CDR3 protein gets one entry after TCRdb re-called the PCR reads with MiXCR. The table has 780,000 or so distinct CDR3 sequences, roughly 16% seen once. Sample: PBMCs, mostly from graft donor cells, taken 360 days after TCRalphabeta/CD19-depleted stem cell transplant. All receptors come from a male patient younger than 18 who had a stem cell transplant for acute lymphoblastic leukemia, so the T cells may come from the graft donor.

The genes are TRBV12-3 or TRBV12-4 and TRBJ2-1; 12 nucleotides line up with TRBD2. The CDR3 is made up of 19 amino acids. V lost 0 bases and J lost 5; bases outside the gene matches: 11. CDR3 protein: CASSLATGLAGSPDNEQFF. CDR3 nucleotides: TGTGCCAGCAGTTTAGCCACGGGACTAGCGGGCTCCCCCGACAATGAGCAGTTCTTC.

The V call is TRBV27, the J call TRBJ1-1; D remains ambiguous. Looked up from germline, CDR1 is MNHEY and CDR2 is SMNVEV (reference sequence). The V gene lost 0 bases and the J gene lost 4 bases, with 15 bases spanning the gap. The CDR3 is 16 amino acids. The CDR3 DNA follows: TGTGCCAGCAGTTTATCGGGGTTCCCGGATGGCACTGAAGCTTTCTTT. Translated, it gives CASSLSGFPDGTEAFF.

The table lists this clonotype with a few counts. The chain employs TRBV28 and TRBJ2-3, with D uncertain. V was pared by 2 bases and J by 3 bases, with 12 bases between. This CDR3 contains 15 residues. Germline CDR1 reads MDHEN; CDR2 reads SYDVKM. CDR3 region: CASSLTAYGTDTQYF. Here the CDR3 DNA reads TGTGCCAGCAGTTTAACGGCGTACGGGACAGATACGCAGTATTTT. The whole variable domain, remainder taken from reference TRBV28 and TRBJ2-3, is DVKVTQSSRYLVKRTGEKVFLECVQDMDHENMFWYRQDPGLGLRLIYFSYDVKMKEKGDIPEGYSVSREKKERFSLILESASTNQTSMYLCASSLTAYGTDTQYFGPGTRLTVL.

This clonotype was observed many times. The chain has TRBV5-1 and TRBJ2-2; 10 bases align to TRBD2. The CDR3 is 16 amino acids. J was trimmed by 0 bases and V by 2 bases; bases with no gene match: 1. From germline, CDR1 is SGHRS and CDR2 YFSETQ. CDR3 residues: CASSLLAGTNTGELFF. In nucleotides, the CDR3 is TGCGCCAGCAGCTTACTAGCGGGGACGAACACCGGGGAGCTGTTTTTT.

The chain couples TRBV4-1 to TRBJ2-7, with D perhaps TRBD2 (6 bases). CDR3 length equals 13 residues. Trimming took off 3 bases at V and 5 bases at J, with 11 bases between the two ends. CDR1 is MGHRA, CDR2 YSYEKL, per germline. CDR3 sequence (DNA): TGCGCCAGCAGCCAGGAACCGGGGGACGAGCAGTACTTC. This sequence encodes CASSQEPGDEQYF.

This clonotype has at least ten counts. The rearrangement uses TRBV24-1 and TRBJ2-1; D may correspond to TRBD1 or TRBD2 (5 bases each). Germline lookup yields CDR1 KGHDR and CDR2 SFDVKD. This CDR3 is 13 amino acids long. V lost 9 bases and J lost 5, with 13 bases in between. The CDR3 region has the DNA TGTGCCACCTCGGGACCCCGGAACAATGAGCAGTTCTTC. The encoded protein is CATSGPRNNEQFF.

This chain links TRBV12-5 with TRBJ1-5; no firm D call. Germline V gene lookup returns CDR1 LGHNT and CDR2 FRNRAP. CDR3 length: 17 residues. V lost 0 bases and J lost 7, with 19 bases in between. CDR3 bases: TGTGCTAGTGGTTTGGTACGTCTGGGATTGGTAGGACAGCCCCAGCATTTT. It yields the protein CASGLVRLGLVGQPQHF.

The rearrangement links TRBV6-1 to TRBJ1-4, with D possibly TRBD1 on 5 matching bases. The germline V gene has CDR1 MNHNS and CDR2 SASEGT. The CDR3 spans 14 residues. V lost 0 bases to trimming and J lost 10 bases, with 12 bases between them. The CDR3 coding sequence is TGTGCCAGCAGTGAAGCGCGGGGGGTCGGAAAACTGTTTTTT. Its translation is CASSEARGVGKLFF.

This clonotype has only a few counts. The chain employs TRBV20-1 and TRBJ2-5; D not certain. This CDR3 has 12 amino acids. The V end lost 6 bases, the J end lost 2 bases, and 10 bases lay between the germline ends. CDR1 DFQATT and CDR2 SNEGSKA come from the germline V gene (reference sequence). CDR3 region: CSAHTVQETQYF. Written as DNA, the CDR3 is TGCAGTGCCCATACGGTACAAGAGACCCAGTACTTC.

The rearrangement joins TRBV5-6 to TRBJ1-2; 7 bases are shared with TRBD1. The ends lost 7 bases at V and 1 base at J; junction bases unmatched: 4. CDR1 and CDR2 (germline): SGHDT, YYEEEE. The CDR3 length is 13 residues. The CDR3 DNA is TGTGCCAGCCGGGACAGATTTAACTATGGCTACACCTTC. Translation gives CASRDRFNYGYTF.